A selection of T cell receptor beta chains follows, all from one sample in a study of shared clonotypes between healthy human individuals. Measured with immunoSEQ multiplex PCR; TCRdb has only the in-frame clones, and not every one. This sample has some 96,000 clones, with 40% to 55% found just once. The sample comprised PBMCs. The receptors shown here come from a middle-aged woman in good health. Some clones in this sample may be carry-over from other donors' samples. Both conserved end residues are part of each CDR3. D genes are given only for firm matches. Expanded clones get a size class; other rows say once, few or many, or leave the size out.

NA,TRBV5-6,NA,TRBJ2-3,CASSSQGSGKTDTQYF,TGTGCCAGCAGCTCGCAGGGCTCTGGTAAGACAGATACGCAGTATTTT
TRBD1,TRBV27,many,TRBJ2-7,CASRRTGLSSYEQYF,TGTGCCAGCAGGCGGACAGGGTTGAGCTCCTACGAGCAGTACTTC
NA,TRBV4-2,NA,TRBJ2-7,CASSPSWGFYEQYF,TGTGCCAGCAGCCCTAGCTGGGGGTTCTACGAGCAGTACTTC
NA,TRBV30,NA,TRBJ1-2,CAQLRGDYGYTF,TGTGCTCAGCTCCGCGGGGACTATGGCTACACCTTC
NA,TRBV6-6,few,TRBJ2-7,CASSYSTGPQYF,TGTGCCAGCAGTTACTCGACGGGTCCGCAGTACTTC
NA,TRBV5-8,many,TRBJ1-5,CASSLDTGVRNQPQHF,TGTGCCAGCAGCTTGGACACGGGGGTGCGCAATCAGCCCCAGCATTTT
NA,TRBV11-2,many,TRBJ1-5,CASSLEGTTNQPQHF,TGTGCCAGCAGCTTAGAGGGGACCACCAATCAGCCCCAGCATTTT
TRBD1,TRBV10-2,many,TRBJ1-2,CASSRQGDYGYTF,TGCGCCAGCAGCCGACAGGGGGACTATGGCTACACCTTC
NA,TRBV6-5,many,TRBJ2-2,CASSPQRGLGELFF,TGTGCCAGCAGTCCCCAACGGGGGCTCGGGGAGCTGTTTTTT
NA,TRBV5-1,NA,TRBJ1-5,CASSLEAGVGQPQHF,TGCGCCAGCAGCTTGGAAGCCGGGGTGGGGCAGCCCCAGCATTTT
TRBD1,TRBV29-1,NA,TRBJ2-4,CSGDRGNIQYF,TGCAGCGGGGACAGGGGTAACATTCAGTACTTC
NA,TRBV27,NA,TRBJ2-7,CASSPSYEQYF,TGTGCCAGCAGTCCCTCCTACGAGCAGTACTTC
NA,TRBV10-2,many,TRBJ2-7,CASSELEGVFEQYF,TGCGCCAGCAGTGAGTTGGAGGGAGTGTTCGAGCAGTACTTC
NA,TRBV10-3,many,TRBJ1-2,CAISAQPRDGYTF,TGTGCCATCAGTGCACAGCCCCGGGATGGCTACACCTTC
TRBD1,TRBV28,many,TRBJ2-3,CASRTGTDTDTQYF,TGTGCCAGCAGGACCGGGACAGATACAGATACGCAGTATTTT
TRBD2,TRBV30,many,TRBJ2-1,CAWSDGLAQFF,TGTGCCTGGAGTGATGGACTAGCGCAGTTCTTC
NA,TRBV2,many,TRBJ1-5,CASMEAPGGPQHF,TGTGCCAGCATGGAAGCTCCGGGGGGGCCCCAGCATTTT
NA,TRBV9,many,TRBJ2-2,CASSASGATGELFF,TGTGCCAGCAGCGCGAGCGGTGCCACCGGGGAGCTGTTTTTT
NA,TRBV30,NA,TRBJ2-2,CAWSVLRGTGELFF,TGTGCCTGGAGTGTACTCCGGGGCACCGGGGAGCTGTTTTTT
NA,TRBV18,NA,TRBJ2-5,CASSPGEGGQYF,TGTGCCAGCTCACCAGGAGAGGGGGGGCAGTACTTC